Listed below are T cell receptor beta chains from one sample, sequenced in a study of T cell responses to AZD1222 COVID-19 vaccine. Method: immunoSEQ multiplex PCR; TCRdb's copy keeps in-frame clones and lacks some. The sample lists about 98,000 clones, around 88% seen once, with 10% to 13% in the top ten. Source: peripheral blood, taken on day 0 of MenACWY control vaccination. These receptors all come from an adult in good health. Each CDR3 is given with its conserved first and last residue. A D gene is named only where the DNA matches it firmly. The size of a clone is reported for some rows only, either as once, few or many, or as a class for expanded clones.

D gene,V gene,CDR3 length,J gene,clone size,CDR3 protein,CDR3 DNA
TRBD1,TRBV12-3/TRBV12-4,12,TRBJ1-2,NA,CASSHSGGGYTF,TGTGCCAGCAGCCATTCAGGGGGAGGCTACACCTTC
NA,TRBV28,15,TRBJ1-5,NA,CASIQMGLSNQPQHF,TGTGCCAGCATTCAGATGGGCCTTAGCAATCAGCCCCAGCATTTT
TRBD1,TRBV7-2,16,TRBJ2-7,NA,CASSLVGGDSSYEQYF,TGTGCCAGCAGCTTAGTGGGTGGGGACAGCTCCTACGAGCAGTACTTC
NA,TRBV4-3,16,TRBJ1-2,NA,CASSQDIGTTLYGYTF,TGCGCCAGCAGCCAGGACATTGGAACAACTCTTTATGGCTACACCTTC
NA,TRBV9,14,TRBJ1-1,NA,CASGGESVNTEAFF,TGTGCCAGCGGGGGGGAATCGGTGAACACTGAAGCTTTCTTT
NA,TRBV5-1,14,TRBJ2-7,NA,CASSLVGFGDEQYF,TGCGCCAGCAGCTTGGTGGGGTTCGGGGACGAGCAGTACTTC
NA,TRBV14,14,TRBJ1-2,NA,CASSQEIGAYGYTF,TGTGCCAGCAGCCAAGAGATCGGGGCCTATGGCTACACCTTC
NA,TRBV18,13,TRBJ1-1,NA,CASSLQLNTEAFF,TGTGCCAGCTCACTCCAACTGAACACTGAAGCTTTCTTT
NA,TRBV7-2,16,TRBJ2-4,NA,CASSPDGAGAKNIQYF,TGTGCCAGCAGTCCCGACGGGGCCGGGGCCAAAAACATTCAGTACTTC
NA,TRBV24-1,11,TRBJ2-3,many,CATSESDTQYF,TGTGCCACCAGTGAATCAGATACGCAGTATTTT
NA,TRBV29-1,13,TRBJ1-2,NA,CSAQGGGVKGYTF,TGCAGCGCCCAAGGGGGAGGGGTGAAGGGCTACACCTTC
NA,TRBV6-5,15,TRBJ1-1,NA,CASSYSKPGNTEAFF,TGTGCCAGCAGTTACTCGAAGCCAGGGAACACTGAAGCTTTCTTT
NA,TRBV6-2/TRBV6-3,13,TRBJ2-1,NA,CASSYFVYNEQFF,TGTGCCAGCAGTTACTTTGTTTACAATGAGCAGTTCTTC
NA,TRBV10-3,14,TRBJ1-2,NA,CAIYGRGRDYGYTF,TGTGCCATCTACGGGAGGGGCAGGGACTATGGCTACACCTTC
NA,TRBV3-1/TRBV3-2,12,TRBJ2-3,NA,CASSRLADTQYF,TGTGCCAGCAGCCGATTGGCGGATACGCAGTATTTT
TRBD1,TRBV9,14,TRBJ1-1,NA,CASSVGTANTEAFF,TGTGCCAGCAGCGTCGGGACAGCGAACACTGAAGCTTTCTTT
NA,TRBV9,15,TRBJ1-1,NA,CASSVVLQGNTEAFF,TGTGCCAGCAGCGTAGTCCTCCAGGGGAACACTGAAGCTTTCTTT
NA,TRBV6-5,15,TRBJ2-1,NA,CASSYSSTEYNEQFF,TGTGCCAGCAGTTACTCTTCGACAGAGTACAATGAGCAGTTCTTC
TRBD1,TRBV10-3,14,TRBJ1-5,NA,CAISDGGGRQPQHF,TGTGCCATCAGTGATGGAGGGGGCCGCCAGCCCCAGCATTTT
TRBD1,TRBV4-1,13,TRBJ1-1,NA,CASSQASGGEAFF,TGCGCCAGCAGCCAAGCCTCAGGGGGGGAAGCTTTCTTT
NA,TRBV2,14,TRBJ2-3,NA,CASSFAVDTDTQYF,TGTGCCAGCAGTTTCGCTGTGGACACAGATACGCAGTATTTT
NA,TRBV6-1,15,TRBJ1-1,few,CASSEPGIMNTEAFF,TGTGCCAGCAGTGAACCCGGGATAATGAACACTGAAGCTTTCTTT
TRBD2,TRBV13,17,TRBJ2-3,few,CASSSLAGLIRTDTQYF,TGTGCCAGCAGCTCACTAGCGGGGCTTATTCGCACAGATACGCAGTATTTT
TRBD1,TRBV5-5,15,TRBJ1-5,NA,CASTRTGGSNQPQHF,TGTGCCAGCACCAGAACAGGGGGAAGCAATCAGCCCCAGCATTTT
NA,TRBV19,13,TRBJ1-1,NA,CASRGQQNTEAFF,TGTGCCAGTCGTGGACAGCAGAACACTGAAGCTTTCTTT
TRBD1,TRBV7-2,14,TRBJ2-5,NA,CASSGTGGRETQYF,TGTGCCAGCAGCGGGACAGGGGGCCGGGAGACCCAGTACTTC
NA,TRBV7-2,15,TRBJ1-2,NA,CASSLDGRVEYGYTF,TGTGCCAGCAGCTTAGACGGCAGGGTGGAGTATGGCTACACCTTC
NA,TRBV19,15,TRBJ2-1,NA,CASSIGTPDIDEQFF,TGTGCCAGTAGTATAGGGACCCCGGACATTGATGAGCAGTTCTTC
NA,TRBV3-1/TRBV3-2,15,TRBJ1-1,NA,CASSQEGGLNTEAFF,TGTGCCAGCAGCCAAGAGGGCGGATTGAACACTGAAGCTTTCTTT
TRBD1,TRBV27,14,TRBJ1-5,NA,CASSQGQGYQPQHF,TGTGCCAGCAGCCAAGGACAGGGCTATCAGCCCCAGCATTTT
NA,TRBV5-1,14,TRBJ2-1,NA,CASSLNNVYNEQFF,TGCGCCAGCAGCTTGAACAACGTCTACAATGAGCAGTTCTTC
NA,TRBV10-3,15,TRBJ2-3,NA,CAISVGTSSTDTQYF,TGTGCCATCAGTGTAGGGACTTCTAGCACAGATACGCAGTATTTT
TRBD2,TRBV3-1/TRBV3-2,18,TRBJ2-2,NA,CASSLGTSGGTNTGELFF,TGTGCCAGCAGCCTTGGGACTAGCGGGGGTACGAACACCGGGGAGCTGTTTTTT